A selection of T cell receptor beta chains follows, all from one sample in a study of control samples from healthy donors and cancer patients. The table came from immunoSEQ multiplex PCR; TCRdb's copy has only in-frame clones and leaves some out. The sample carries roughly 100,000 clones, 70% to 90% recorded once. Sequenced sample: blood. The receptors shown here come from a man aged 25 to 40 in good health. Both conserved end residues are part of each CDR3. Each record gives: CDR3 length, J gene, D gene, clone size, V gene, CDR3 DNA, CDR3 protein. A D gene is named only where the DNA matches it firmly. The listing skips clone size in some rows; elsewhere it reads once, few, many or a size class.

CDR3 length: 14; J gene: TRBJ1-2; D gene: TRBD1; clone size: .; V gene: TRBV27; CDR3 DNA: TGTGCCAGCAGTAAAAAGGGGACAGGGAATGGCTACACCTTC; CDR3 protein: CASSKKGTGNGYTF
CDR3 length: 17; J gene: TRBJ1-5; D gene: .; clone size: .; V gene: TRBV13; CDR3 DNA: TGTGCCAGCAGCTTCCGGGGCAAGCGGTCTAGCAATCAGCCCCAGCATTTT; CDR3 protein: CASSFRGKRSSNQPQHF
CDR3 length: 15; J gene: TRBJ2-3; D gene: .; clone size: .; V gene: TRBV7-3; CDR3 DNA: TGTGCCAGCAGGTCAGGGGGGGCTAGCACAGATACGCAGTATTTT; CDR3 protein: CASRSGGASTDTQYF
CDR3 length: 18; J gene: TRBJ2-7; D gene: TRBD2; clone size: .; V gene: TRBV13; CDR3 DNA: TGTGCCAGCAGCTTAAAACGGACTAGCGGGAGGATTCACTACGAGCAGTACTTC; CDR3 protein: CASSLKRTSGRIHYEQYF
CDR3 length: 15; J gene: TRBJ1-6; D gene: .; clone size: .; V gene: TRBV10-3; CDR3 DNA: TGTGCCATCAGTGAGTCGGGAGGGAACAATTCACCCCTCCACTTT; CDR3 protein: CAISESGGNNSPLHF
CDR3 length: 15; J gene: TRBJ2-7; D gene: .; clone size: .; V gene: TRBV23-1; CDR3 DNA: TGCGCCAGCAGATTAGTAAAACAGTGCGAGTACGAGCAGTACTTC; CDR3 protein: CASRLVKQCEYEQYF
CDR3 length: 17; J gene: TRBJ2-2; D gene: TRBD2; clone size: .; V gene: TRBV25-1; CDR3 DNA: TGTGCCAGCAGTGATTTCGGGACTAGGGGTGTTTCCGGGGAGCTGTTTTTT; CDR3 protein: CASSDFGTRGVSGELFF
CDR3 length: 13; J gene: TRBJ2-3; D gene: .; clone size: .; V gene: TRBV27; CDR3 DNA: TGTGCCAGCAGTTTAGTGTCCTCAGATACGCAGTATTTT; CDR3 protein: CASSLVSSDTQYF
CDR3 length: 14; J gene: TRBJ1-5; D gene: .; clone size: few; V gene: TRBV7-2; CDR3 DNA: TGTGCCAGCAGTTTTGGACGGGGAAATCAGCCCCAGCATTTT; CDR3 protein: CASSFGRGNQPQHF
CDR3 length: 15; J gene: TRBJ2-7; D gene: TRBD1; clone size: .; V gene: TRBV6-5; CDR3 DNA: TGTGCCAGCAGCCGGGGACAGGGAAGCTCCTACGAGCAGTACTTC; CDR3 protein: CASSRGQGSSYEQYF
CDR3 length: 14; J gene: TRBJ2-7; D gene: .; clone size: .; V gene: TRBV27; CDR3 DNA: TGTGCCAGCAACTCGCTGGGACCGTCCTACGAGCAGTACTTC; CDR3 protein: CASNSLGPSYEQYF
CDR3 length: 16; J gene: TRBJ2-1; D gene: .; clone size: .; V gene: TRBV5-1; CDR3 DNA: TGCGCCAGCAGCTTGGGGGGCTCCCGGGCGGCCAATGAGCAGTTCTTC; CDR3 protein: CASSLGGSRAANEQFF
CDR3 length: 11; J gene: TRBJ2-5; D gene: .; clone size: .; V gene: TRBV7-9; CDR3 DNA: TGTGCCAGCAGCTTTCGTGAGACCCAGTACTTC; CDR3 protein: CASSFRETQYF
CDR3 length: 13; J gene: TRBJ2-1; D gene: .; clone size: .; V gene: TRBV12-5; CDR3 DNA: TGTGCTAGTGGTTTGTGGCTAGCCGATGAGCAGTTCTTC; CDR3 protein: CASGLWLADEQFF
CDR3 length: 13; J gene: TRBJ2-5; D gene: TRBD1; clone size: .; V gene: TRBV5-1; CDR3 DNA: TGCGCCAGCAGCCGGGGACAGCAAGAGACCCAGTACTTC; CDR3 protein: CASSRGQQETQYF
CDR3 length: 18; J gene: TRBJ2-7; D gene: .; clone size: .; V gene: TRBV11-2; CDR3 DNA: TGTGCCAGCAGCTCACCCCGGAGGTGGAGGGATGAGGCCTACGAGCAGTACTTC; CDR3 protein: CASSSPRRWRDEAYEQYF
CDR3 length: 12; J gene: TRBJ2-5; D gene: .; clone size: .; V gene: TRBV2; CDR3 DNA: TGTGCCAGCAGTGGACTTCCAAGGACCCAGTACTTC; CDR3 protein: CASSGLPRTQYF
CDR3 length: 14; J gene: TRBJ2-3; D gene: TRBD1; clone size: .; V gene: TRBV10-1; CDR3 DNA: TGCGCCAGCAGCTACAGGGGCCTCACAGATACGCAGTATTTT; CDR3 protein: CASSYRGLTDTQYF
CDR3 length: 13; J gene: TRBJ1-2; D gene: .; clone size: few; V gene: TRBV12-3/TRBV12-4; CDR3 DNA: TGTGCCAGCAGTTTAAGGGACAACTATGGCTACACCTTC; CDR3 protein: CASSLRDNYGYTF
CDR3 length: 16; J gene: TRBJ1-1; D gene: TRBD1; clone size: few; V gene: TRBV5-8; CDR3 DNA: TGTGCCAGCAGCGCACGACGGACAGGGCTTGACACTGAAGCTTTCTTT; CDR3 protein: CASSARRTGLDTEAFF
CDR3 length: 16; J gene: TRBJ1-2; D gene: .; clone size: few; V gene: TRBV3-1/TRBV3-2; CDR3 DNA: TGTGCCAGCAGCCAAGAAGGCAGGCGCCCCAACTATGGCTACACCTTC; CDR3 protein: CASSQEGRRPNYGYTF
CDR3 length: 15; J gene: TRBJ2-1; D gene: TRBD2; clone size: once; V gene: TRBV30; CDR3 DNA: TGTGCCTACCGTAGCGGGAAGGGACTCTACAATGAGCAGTTCTTC; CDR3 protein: CAYRSGKGLYNEQFF
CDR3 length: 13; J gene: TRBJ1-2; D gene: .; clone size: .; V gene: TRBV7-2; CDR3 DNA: TGTGCCAGCAGCTTACTGGGGCAATATGGCTACACCTTC; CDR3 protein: CASSLLGQYGYTF
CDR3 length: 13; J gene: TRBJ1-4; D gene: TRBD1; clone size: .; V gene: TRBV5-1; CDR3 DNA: TGCGCCAGCAGCTTGGCAGGGGGTGAAAAACTGTTTTTT; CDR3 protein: CASSLAGGEKLFF
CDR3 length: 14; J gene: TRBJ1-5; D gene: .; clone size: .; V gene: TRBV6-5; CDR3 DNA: TGTGCCAGCGGGCCGACAGGACCTCTTCAACCCCAGCATTTT; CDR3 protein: CASGPTGPLQPQHF
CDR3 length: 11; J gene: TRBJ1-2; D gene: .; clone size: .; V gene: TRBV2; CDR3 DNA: TGTGCCAGCGGGCAGAACTATGGCTACACCTTC; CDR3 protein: CASGQNYGYTF
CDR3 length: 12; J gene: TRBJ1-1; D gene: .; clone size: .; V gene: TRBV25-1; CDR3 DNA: TGTGCCAGCAGCAGGGGCATCACTGAAGCTTTCTTT; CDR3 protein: CASSRGITEAFF
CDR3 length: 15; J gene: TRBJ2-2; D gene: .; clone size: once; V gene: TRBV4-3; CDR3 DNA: TGCGCCAGCAGCCAAGTCCGCTGGAACACCGGGGAGCTGTTTTTT; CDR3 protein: CASSQVRWNTGELFF
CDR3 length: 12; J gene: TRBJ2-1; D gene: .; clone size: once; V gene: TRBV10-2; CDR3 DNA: TGCGCCAGCAGTGAGGGAGGGGACGAGCAGTTCTTC; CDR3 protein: CASSEGGDEQFF
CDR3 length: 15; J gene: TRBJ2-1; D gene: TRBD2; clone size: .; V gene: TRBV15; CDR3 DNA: TGTGCCACCAGCAGGCACCGGGAGGTAGGGAATGAGCAGTTCTTC; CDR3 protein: CATSRHREVGNEQFF
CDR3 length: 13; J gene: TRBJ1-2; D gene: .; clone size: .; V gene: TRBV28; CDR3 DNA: TGTGCCAGCAGCCCTCGGGGGGATCAGGGCTACACCTTC; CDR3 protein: CASSPRGDQGYTF
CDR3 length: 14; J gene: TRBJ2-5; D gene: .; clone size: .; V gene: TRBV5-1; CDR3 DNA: TGCGCCAGCAGCATCCAGCCCTCACGTGAGACCCAGTACTTC; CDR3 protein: CASSIQPSRETQYF
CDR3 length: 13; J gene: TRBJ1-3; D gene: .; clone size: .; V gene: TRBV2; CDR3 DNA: TGTGCCAGTAATTCTGACCTGTCAAACACCATATATTTT; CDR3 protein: CASNSDLSNTIYF
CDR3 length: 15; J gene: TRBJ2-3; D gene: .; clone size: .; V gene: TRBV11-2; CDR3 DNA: TGTGCCAGCAGCTTTCTTCCTAGCGGCACAGATACGCAGTATTTT; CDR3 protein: CASSFLPSGTDTQYF
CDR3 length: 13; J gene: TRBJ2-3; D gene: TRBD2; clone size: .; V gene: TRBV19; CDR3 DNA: TGTGCCAGTGGTGCGGGAGGGCAAGATACGCAGTATTTT; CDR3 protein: CASGAGGQDTQYF
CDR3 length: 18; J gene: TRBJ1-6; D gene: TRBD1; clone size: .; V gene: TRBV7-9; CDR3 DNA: TGTGCCAGCAGCTTAGCCCGACAGGGGCCCTCATATAATTCACCCCTCCACTTT; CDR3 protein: CASSLARQGPSYNSPLHF
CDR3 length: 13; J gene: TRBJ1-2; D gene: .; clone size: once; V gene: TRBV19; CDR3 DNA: TGTGCCAGTAGTATTTGGGGCGACTATGGCTACACCTTC; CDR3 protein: CASSIWGDYGYTF
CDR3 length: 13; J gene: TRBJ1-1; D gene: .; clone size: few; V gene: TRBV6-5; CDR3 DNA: TGTGCCAGCAGTAACACAGAGAACACTGAAGCTTTCTTT; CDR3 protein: CASSNTENTEAFF
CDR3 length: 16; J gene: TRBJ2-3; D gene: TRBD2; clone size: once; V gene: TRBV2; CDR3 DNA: TGTGCCAGCACATCCGGGACTAGCGGTTTCACAGATACGCAGTATTTT; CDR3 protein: CASTSGTSGFTDTQYF
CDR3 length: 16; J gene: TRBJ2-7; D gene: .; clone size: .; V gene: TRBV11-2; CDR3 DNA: TGTGCCAGCAGCAAGTGGGGGCAAGAAAATACCTACGAGCAGTACTTC; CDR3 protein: CASSKWGQENTYEQYF
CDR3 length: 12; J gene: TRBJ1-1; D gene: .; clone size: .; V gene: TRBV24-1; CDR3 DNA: TGTGCCACCAGTGATAATAGGGATCGGGCTTTCTTT; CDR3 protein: CATSDNRDRAFF
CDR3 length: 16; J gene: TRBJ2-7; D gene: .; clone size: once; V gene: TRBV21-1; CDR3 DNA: TGTGCCAGCAGCAAATGGGTAGGGGGGGACTCCTACGAGCAGTACTTC; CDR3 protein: CASSKWVGGDSYEQYF
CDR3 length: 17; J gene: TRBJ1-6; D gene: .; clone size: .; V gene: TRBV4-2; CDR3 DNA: TGTGCCAGCAGCCAAGATCCGGACAGCTGGAATAATTCACCCCTCCACTTT; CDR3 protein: CASSQDPDSWNNSPLHF
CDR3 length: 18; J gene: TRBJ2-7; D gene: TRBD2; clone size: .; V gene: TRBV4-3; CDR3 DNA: TGCGCCAGCAGCCAAGGGCAGAGGGTGGGCGGCGGGGGTTACGAGCAGTACTTC; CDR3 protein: CASSQGQRVGGGGYEQYF
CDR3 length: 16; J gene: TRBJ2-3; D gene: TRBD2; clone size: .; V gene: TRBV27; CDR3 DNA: TGTGCCAGCAGTTTATCGGGGGGGGACTTCACAGATACGCAGTATTTT; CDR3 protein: CASSLSGGDFTDTQYF
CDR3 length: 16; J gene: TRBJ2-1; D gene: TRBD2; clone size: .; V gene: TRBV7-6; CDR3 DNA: TGTGCCAGCAGCCCCGAGCTAGCGGGCCTCTACAATGAGCAGTTCTTC; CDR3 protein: CASSPELAGLYNEQFF
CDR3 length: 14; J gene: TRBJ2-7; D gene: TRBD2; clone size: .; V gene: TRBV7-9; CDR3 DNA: TGTGCCAGCAGCTCTAGCGGGAGAGGGTACGAGCAGTACTTC; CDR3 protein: CASSSSGRGYEQYF
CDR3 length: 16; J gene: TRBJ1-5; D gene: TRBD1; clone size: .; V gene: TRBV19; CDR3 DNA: TGTGCCAGTAGTACACGACAGGGGATGGGCAATCAGCCCCAGCATTTT; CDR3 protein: CASSTRQGMGNQPQHF
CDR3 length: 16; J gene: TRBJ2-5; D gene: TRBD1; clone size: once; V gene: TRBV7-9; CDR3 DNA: TGTGCCAGCAGCTTAAGTGCAGGGGGATACCAAGAGACCCAGTACTTC; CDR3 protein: CASSLSAGGYQETQYF
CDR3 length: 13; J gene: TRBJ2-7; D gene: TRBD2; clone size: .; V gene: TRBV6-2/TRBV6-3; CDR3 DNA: TGTGCCAGCAGTAATAGCGGGCCCTACGAGCAGTACTTC; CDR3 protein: CASSNSGPYEQYF
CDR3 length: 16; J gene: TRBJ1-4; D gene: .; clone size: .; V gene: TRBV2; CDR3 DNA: TGTGCCAGCAGTCCCAGGCAACCCTCAACTAATGAAAAACTGTTTTTT; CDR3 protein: CASSPRQPSTNEKLFF
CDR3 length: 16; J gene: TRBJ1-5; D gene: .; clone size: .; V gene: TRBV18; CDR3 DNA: TGTGCCAGCTCACCACCCACGGACAGTAGCAATCAGCCCCAGCATTTT; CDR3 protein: CASSPPTDSSNQPQHF
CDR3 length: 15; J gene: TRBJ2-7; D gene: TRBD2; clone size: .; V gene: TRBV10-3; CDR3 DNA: TGTGCCATCAGTGAGTCGACCAGCGGGAGCGACGAGCAGTACTTC; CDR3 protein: CAISESTSGSDEQYF
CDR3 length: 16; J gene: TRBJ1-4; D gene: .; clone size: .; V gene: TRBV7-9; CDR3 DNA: TGTGCCAGCAGCGACGGACGGTTTACTATTAATGAAAAACTGTTTTTT; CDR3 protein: CASSDGRFTINEKLFF
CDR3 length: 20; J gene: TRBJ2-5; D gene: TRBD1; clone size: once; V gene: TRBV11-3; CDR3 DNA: TGTGCCAGCAGCTATCCCTTGGGGCCGGGACAGGGGGAAGAACAAGAGACCCAGTACTTC; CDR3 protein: CASSYPLGPGQGEEQETQYF